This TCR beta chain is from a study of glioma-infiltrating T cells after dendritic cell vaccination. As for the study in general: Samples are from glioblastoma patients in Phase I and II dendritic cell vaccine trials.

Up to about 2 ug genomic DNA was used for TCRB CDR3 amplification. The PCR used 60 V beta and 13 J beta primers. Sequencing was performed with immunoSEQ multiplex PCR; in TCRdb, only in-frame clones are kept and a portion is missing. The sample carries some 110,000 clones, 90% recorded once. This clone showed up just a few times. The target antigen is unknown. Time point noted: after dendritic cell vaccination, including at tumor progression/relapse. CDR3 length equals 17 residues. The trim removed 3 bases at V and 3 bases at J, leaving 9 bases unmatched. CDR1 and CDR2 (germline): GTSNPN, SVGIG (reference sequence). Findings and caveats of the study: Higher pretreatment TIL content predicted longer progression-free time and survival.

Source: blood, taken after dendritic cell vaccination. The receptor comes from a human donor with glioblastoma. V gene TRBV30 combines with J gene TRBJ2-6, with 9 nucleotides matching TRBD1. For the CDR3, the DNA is TGTGCCTGGAGCCGGGACAGGGTCGCTCGTGGGGCCAACGTCCTGACTTTC. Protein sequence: CAWSRDRVARGANVLTF. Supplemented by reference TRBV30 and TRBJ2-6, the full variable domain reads SQTIHQWPATLVQPVGSPLSLECTVEGTSNPNLYWYRQAAGRGLQLLFYSVGIGQISSEVPQNLSASRPQDRQFILSSKKLLLSDSGFYLCAWSRDRVARGANVLTFGAGSRLTVL.